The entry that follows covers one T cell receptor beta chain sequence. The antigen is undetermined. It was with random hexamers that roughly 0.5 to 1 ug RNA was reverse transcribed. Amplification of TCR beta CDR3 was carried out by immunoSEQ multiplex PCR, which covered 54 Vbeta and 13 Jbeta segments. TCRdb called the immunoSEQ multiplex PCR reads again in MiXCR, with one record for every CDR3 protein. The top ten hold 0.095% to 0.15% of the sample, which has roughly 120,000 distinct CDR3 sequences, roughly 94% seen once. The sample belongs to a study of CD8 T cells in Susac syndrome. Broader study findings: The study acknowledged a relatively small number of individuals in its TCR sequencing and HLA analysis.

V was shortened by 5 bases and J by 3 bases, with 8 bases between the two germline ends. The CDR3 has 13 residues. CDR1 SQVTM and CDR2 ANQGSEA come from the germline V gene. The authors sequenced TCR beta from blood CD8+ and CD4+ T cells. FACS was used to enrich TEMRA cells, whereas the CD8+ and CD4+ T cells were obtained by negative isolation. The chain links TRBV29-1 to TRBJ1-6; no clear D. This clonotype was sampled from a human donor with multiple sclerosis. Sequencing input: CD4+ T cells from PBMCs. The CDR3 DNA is TGCAGCGTTCGGTCAGACTATAATTCACCCCTCCACTTT. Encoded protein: CSVRSDYNSPLHF. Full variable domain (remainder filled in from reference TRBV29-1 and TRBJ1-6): SAVISQKPSRDICQRGTSLTIQCQVDSQVTMMFWYRQQPGQSLTLIATANQGSEATYESGFVIDKFPISRPNLTFSTLTVSNMSPEDSSIYLCSVRSDYNSPLHFGNGTRLTVT.